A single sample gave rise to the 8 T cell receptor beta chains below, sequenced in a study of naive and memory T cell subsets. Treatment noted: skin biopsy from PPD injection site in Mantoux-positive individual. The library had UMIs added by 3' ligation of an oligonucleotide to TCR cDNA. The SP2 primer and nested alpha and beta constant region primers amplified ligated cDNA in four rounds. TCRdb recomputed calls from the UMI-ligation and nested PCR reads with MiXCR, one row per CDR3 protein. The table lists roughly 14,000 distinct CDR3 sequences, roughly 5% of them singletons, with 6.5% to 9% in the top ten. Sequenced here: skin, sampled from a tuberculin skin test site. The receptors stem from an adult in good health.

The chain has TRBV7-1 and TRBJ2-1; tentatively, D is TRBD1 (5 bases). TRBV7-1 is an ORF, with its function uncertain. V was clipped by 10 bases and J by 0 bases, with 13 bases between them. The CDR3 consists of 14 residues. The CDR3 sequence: CAMKGNSSYNEQFF. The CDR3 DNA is TGTGCCATGAAGGGGAATAGCTCCTACAATGAGCAGTTCTTC.

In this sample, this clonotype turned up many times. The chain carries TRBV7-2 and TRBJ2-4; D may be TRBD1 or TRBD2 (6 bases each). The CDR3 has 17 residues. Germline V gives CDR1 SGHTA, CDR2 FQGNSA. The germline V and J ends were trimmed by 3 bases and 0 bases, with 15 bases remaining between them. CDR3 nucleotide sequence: TGTGCCAGCAGCTTGAGTGGGGGGACACTAGCCAAAAACATTCAGTACTTC. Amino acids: CASSLSGGTLAKNIQYF.

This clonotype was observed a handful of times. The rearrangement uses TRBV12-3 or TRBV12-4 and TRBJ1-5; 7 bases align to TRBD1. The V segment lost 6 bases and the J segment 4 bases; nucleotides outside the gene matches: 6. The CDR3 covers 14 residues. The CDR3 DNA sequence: TGTGCCAGCAGGAGGGACAGTTTTAATCAGCCCCAGCATTTT. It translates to CASRRDSFNQPQHF.

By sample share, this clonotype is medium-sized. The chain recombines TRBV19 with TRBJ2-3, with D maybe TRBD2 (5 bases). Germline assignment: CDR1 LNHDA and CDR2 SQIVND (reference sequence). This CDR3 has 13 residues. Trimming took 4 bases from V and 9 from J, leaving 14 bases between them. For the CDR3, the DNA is TGTGCCAGTAGTACGACTCGGACTGGGACGCAGTATTTT. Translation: CASSTTRTGTQYF.

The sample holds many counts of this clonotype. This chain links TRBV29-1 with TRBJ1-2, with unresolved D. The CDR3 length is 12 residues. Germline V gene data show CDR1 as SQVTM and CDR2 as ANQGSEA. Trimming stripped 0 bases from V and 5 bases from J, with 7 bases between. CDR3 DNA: TGCAGCGTTGAAGATTGGAGGTATGGCTACACCTTC. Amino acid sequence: CSVEDWRYGYTF.

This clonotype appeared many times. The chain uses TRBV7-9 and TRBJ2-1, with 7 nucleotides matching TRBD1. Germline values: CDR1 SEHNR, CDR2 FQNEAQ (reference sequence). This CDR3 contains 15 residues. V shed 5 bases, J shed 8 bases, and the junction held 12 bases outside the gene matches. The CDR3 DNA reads TGTGCCAGCAGCCCCCCCCCCACAGGGGTGTATGAGCAGTTCTTC. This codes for CASSPPPTGVYEQFF. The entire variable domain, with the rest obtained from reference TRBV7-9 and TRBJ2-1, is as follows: DTGVSQNPRHKITKRGQNVTFRCDPISEHNRLYWYRQTLGQGPEFLTYFQNEAQLEKSRLLSDRFSAERPKGSFSTLEIQRTEQGDSAMYLCASSPPPTGVYEQFFGPGTRLTVL.

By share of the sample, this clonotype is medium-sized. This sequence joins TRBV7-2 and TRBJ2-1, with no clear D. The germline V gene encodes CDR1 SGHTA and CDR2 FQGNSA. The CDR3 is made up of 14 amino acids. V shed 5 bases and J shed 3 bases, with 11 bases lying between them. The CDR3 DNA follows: TGTGCCAGCAGCCCTTTTGCCGACTACAATGAGCAGTTCTTC. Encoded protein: CASSPFADYNEQFF. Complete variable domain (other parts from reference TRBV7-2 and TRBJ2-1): GAGVSQSPSNKVTEKGKDVELRCDPISGHTALYWYRQSLGQGLEFLIYFQGNSAPDKSGLPSDRFSAERTGGSVSTLTIQRTQQEDSAVYLCASSPFADYNEQFFGPGTRLTVL.

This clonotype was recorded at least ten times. The CDR3, as DNA: TGTGCCAGCAGCCCGACACCGTCCTATGGCTACACCTTC. Protein: CASSPTPSYGYTF. The chain couples TRBV7-2 to TRBJ1-2; D is ambiguous. The CDR3 runs 13 residues. The germline V and J ends were trimmed by 5 bases and 4 bases, with 11 bases remaining between them. The V gene's germline CDR1 is SGHTA and CDR2 FQGNSA. Using reference TRBV7-2 and TRBJ1-2 for the parts outside the CDR3, the full variable domain is GAGVSQSPSNKVTEKGKDVELRCDPISGHTALYWYRQSLGQGLEFLIYFQGNSAPDKSGLPSDRFSAERTGGSVSTLTIQRTQQEDSAVYLCASSPTPSYGYTFGSGTRLTVV.